This TCR beta chain was documented in a study of cytomegalovirus exposure and HLA in healthy donors. Findings and limits, study-wide: In a later analysis, most CMV-associated TCR beta chains appeared HLA-restricted. It was approximately 160 TCR beta chains that were listed as cytomegalovirus-associated.

The V gene end was trimmed by 3 bases and the J gene end by 8 bases; junction bases not matched to a gene: 5. The CDR3 is made up of 14 amino acids. Germline-derived CDR1 and CDR2 are SGHRS and YFSETQ. Use of 60 Vbeta and 13 Jbeta primers characterized the PCR. Sequencing used immunoSEQ multiplex PCR; TCRdb keeps in-frame clones, though not all of them. Its table lists some 55,000 clones. Turning to this clone: Its antigen is not known.

Healthy donors of bone marrow made up the group. This receptor was identified in a young man in good health and CMV-seropositive. The V and J genes are TRBV5-1 and TRBJ1-6; TRBD1 aligns across 7 bases. Sequenced material: PBMCs. In DNA, the CDR3 is TGCGCCAGCAGCTGGGGGGACAGATATTCACCCCTCCACTTT. It is translated as CASSWGDRYSPLHF.